The next 20 T cell receptor beta chains were all read from a single sample in a study of shared clonotypes between healthy human individuals. Assay used: immunoSEQ multiplex PCR; TCRdb lists only in-frame clones, some missing. The sample carries about 700,000 clones, about 74% recorded once. The sequencing sample was made of memory CD4+ T cells sorted from blood. As to subset: CD45RA-negative fraction. The receptors were sampled from a woman aged 25-40 years in good health.

As concerns this clone: In the same sample, other DNA sequences code for this CDR3. The chain carries TRBV29-1 and TRBJ1-1; D gene ambiguous. The germline CDR1 and CDR2 sequences are SQVTM and ANQGSEA. V was trimmed by 3 bases and J by 6 bases, leaving 8 bases between them. The CDR3 is made up of 11 amino acids. CDR3 in amino acids: CSVEWRSEAFF. CDR3 sequence (DNA): TGCAGCGTTGAGTGGAGATCTGAAGCTTTCTTT.

With regard to this clone: Other DNA sequences in this sample translate to the same CDR3. The chain is built from TRBV5-1 and TRBJ2-1, with 12 bases fitting TRBD2. Germline CDR1 is SGHRS and CDR2 is YFSETQ. Losses at the gene ends were 3 bases for V and 5 bases for J; bases not matched to a gene: 3. This CDR3 comprises 15 residues. Here the CDR3 DNA reads TGCGCCAGCAGCTCGACTAGCGGGGGACACAATGAGCAGTTCTTC. Protein product: CASSSTSGGHNEQFF.

This chain links TRBV19 with TRBJ1-1; TRBD1 matches at 8 bases. This CDR3 is built from 18 residues. Trimming at V came to 1 base and at J to 1 base, leaving 11 bases not matched to a gene. CDR1 is LNHDA, CDR2 SQIVND, per germline (reference sequence). CDR3 region: CASSIARDRWPRNTEAFF. CDR3 sequence (DNA): TGTGCCAGTAGTATAGCTAGGGACAGGTGGCCCAGGAACACTGAAGCTTTCTTT. Using reference TRBV19 and TRBJ1-1 for the parts outside the CDR3, the full variable domain is DGGITQSPKYLFRKEGQNVTLSCEQNLNHDAMYWYRQDPGQGLRLIYYSQIVNDFQKGDIAEGYSVSREKKESFPLTVTSAQKNPTAFYLCASSIARDRWPRNTEAFFGQGTRLTVV.

The V call is TRBV7-9, the J call TRBJ1-4, with D hard to call. Germline assignment: CDR1 SEHNR and CDR2 FQNEAQ (reference sequence). The CDR3 is 15 residues long. Between the trimmed V and J ends, which lost 1 base and 3 bases, there was a span of 9 bases. Here the CDR3 DNA reads TGTGCCAGCAGCTTAGGGCAGGAATCTAATGAAAAACTGTTTTTT. Protein sequence: CASSLGQESNEKLFF.

Details on this clone: A single base is all that separates this from a far larger clone, so a read error is likely. The same CDR3 arises from other DNA sequences in this sample as well. The chain couples TRBV10-2 to TRBJ1-1; the D is unclear. The V gene's germline CDR1 is WSHSY and CDR2 SAAADI. This CDR3 has 11 amino acids. The germline V and J ends were trimmed by 8 bases and 1 base, with 5 bases remaining between them. CDR3 region: CASGKNTEAFF. CDR3 coding DNA: TGCGCCAGCGGTAAGAACACTGAAGCTTTCTTT.

The chain links TRBV7-2 to TRBJ2-2, with 7 bases aligning to TRBD1. After removal of 3 bases from V and 5 bases from J, the junction contained 6 bases not matched to a gene. CDR1 and CDR2 (germline): SGHTA, FQGNSA. This CDR3 region has 15 residues. CDR3 DNA: TGTGCCAGCAGCTTCGGACAGGTTGGGACCGGGGAGCTGTTTTTT. Amino acid sequence: CASSFGQVGTGELFF.

The V call is TRBV27, the J call TRBJ2-2; 9 bases are shared with TRBD1. Per the germline V gene, CDR1 is MNHEY and CDR2 is SMNVEV (reference sequence). V was pared by 0 bases and J by 2 bases, with 4 bases of the junction left unmatched. The CDR3 is 17 residues long. The CDR3 loop reads CASSLSKQGANTGELFF. The CDR3 DNA follows: TGTGCCAGCAGTTTATCGAAACAGGGGGCAAACACCGGGGAGCTGTTTTTT.

The rearrangement uses TRBV11-2 and TRBJ2-1; D not resolved. The CDR3 sequence is 13 residues long. Trimming cost V 0 bases and J 5 bases, with 5 bases left between them. Germline values: CDR1 SGHAT, CDR2 FQNNGV. The CDR3 region is CASSLDRDNEQFF. CDR3 sequence (DNA): TGTGCCAGCAGCTTAGATAGGGACAATGAGCAGTTCTTC.

On this clone: A single base separates this from a much larger clone, so it may be a read error. The rearrangement joins TRBV6-4 to TRBJ1-1; D not resolved. V was pared by 9 bases and J by 3 bases, with 17 bases between. In germline, CDR1 is MRHNA, CDR2 SNTAGT. The CDR3 runs to 14 residues. The CDR3 here is CASRSTLRDTEAFF. The CDR3 bases are TGTGCCAGTCGAAGCACCCTCCGGGACACTGAAGCTTTCTTT.

The V gene is TRBV5-1, the J gene TRBJ1-1; 7 nucleotides line up with TRBD1. Germline CDR1 reads SGHRS; CDR2 reads YFSETQ. The CDR3 totals 14 residues. V gave up 4 bases and J gave up 1 base; unmatched junction bases: 4. The CDR3 spells CASSPGQKNTEAFF. As DNA, the CDR3 is TGCGCCAGCAGCCCGGGACAGAAGAACACTGAAGCTTTCTTT.

This clone was detected once. The V and J genes are TRBV28 and TRBJ2-7; D is ambiguous. The CDR3 runs 13 residues. V was cut by 8 bases and J by 3 bases, with 14 bases left in between. Germline V gives CDR1 MDHEN, CDR2 SYDVKM. CDR3 nucleotides: TGTGCCAGCTTACCGGCGCGAGGCTACGAGCAGTACTTC. It specifies CASLPARGYEQYF.

J is TRBJ1-2 and V is TRBV5-6, with D uncertain. CDR1 and CDR2 (germline): SGHDT, YYEEEE. CDR3 length: 14 residues. The V end was cut by 1 base, the J end by 3 bases, with 10 bases between. CDR3 loop: CASSLMGLDYGYTF. CDR3 nucleotide sequence: TGTGCCAGCAGCTTGATGGGTCTCGACTATGGCTACACCTTC.

This chain joins TRBV15 and TRBJ2-1; TRBD1 matches 7 bases. Germline-derived CDR1 and CDR2 are LNHNV and YYDKDF (reference sequence). The CDR3 sequence is 16 residues long. Losses at the gene ends were 5 bases for V and 7 bases for J; bases not matched to a gene: 14. CDR3 nucleotide sequence: TGTGCCACCAGCGGGGCTCGGGACAGCCGAGATAATGAGCAGTTCTTC. Translation: CATSGARDSRDNEQFF.

The chain has TRBV29-1 and TRBJ2-3, with TRBD2 matching over 10 bases. There are 16 residues in the CDR3. V lost 6 bases to trimming and J lost 4 bases; unmatched junction nucleotides: 13. Germline-derived CDR1 and CDR2 are SQVTM and ANQGSEA. This CDR3 is CSVERTSGVRADTQYF. CDR3 nucleotides: TGCAGCGTCGAACGAACTAGCGGGGTGAGGGCAGATACGCAGTATTTT.

The rearrangement uses TRBV7-8 and TRBJ2-3; TRBD2 is a possible D gene (5 bases). This CDR3 has 14 residues. V lost 5 bases and J 2 bases, leaving 11 bases between the germline ends. Germline CDR1 reads SGHVS; CDR2 reads FQNEAQ. Written as DNA, the CDR3 is TGTGCCAGCAGCCGAAGGACTCTCACAGATACGCAGTATTTT. Amino acids: CASSRRTLTDTQYF.

The chain links TRBV6-5 to TRBJ2-7; D ambiguous. Trimming cost V 2 bases and J 7 bases, with 15 bases left between them. The CDR3 is 14 amino acids. Germline V gives CDR1 MNHEY, CDR2 SVGAGI. CDR3 sequence (DNA): TGTGCCAGCAGTTACGACCCCGGACGACCGGAGCAGTACTTC. Translation: CASSYDPGRPEQYF.

V gene TRBV2 combines with J gene TRBJ2-5; 7 positions agree with TRBD1. The length of the CDR3 is 14 residues. Germline loops: CDR1 SNHLY, CDR2 FYNNEI. With 6 bases clipped from V and 1 base from J, the junction kept 5 bases outside the gene matches. CDR3 loop: CASRTQGSQETQYF. The CDR3 region has the DNA TGTGCCAGCAGGACACAGGGGTCCCAAGAGACCCAGTACTTC.

V and J are TRBV10-3 and TRBJ2-2, with D hard to call. The length of the CDR3 is 8 residues. CDR1 is ENHRY and CDR2 is SYGVKD in the germline V gene. The CDR3 region has the DNA TGTAGTCCCGGGGAGCTGTTTTTT. Its protein is CSPGELFF.

This chain connects TRBV5-6 to TRBJ1-4; 9 positions agree with TRBD1. The CDR3 extends over 14 amino acids. CDR1 is SGHDT, CDR2 YYEEEE, per germline. V was pared by 5 bases and J by 7 bases, with 6 bases of the junction left unmatched. The CDR3 region is CASSADRGVEKLFF. CDR3 nucleotide sequence: TGTGCCAGCAGTGCGGACAGGGGTGTTGAAAAACTGTTTTTT.

This chain uses TRBV4-1 with TRBJ1-1; D call uncertain. The CDR3 has 13 residues. Trimming took off 0 bases at V and 1 base at J, with 3 bases between the two ends. The germline V gene has CDR1 MGHRA and CDR2 YSYEKL. The CDR3 spells CASSQDENTEAFF. The CDR3 bases are TGCGCCAGCAGCCAAGACGAGAACACTGAAGCTTTCTTT.